Described below is a single T cell receptor (beta chain) sequence and its context. Its matching antigen is unknown. This sample was included in a study of T cell responses to AZD1222 COVID-19 vaccine. Points from the study as a whole: Vaccination with two AZD1222 doses was followed by a rise in Spike-specific TCR breadth and depth. Baseline serology detected seropositivity in only five or six AZD1222 recipients. After the peak T cell response, and only then, were repertoires sampled.

Sequencing used immunoSEQ multiplex PCR; TCRdb keeps in-frame clones, though not all of them. Among some 130,000 clones listed, around 87% were seen once. CDR3 length: 13 amino acids. Germline values: CDR1 LGHDT, CDR2 YNNKEL (reference sequence). Trimming removed 0 bases at V and 10 bases at J, with 12 bases between. The rearrangement joins TRBV3-1 (or the pseudogene TRBV3-2) to TRBJ1-1, with a tentative D call TRBD1 (6 bases). Material: peripheral blood, obtained 28 days after the second AZD1222 dose. The sequence was obtained from an adult who received the AZD1222 COVID-19 vaccine. The CDR3 sequence: CASSQDRGRRAFF. In nucleotides, the CDR3 is TGTGCCAGCAGCCAAGACAGGGGACGACGAGCTTTCTTT.